The present entry profiles one TCR beta chain with its context. What it binds is not known. The whole isolated RNA underwent reverse transcription, so sequencing captured expressed TCRB transcripts. TCRdb's copy holds only in-frame clones and misses some; the assay was immunoSEQ multiplex PCR. The sample has 130,000 to 150,000 clones; nearly 50% are singletons. CD4+ naive, central memory, regulatory and stem cell-like memory cells were sorted via CD45RO/CCR7/CD25/CD127/CD95/CD27. These data belong to a study of beta chain features in type 1 diabetes. Study-level results: Resolution of whether HLA type affects TCRB rearrangement was not achieved here.

Germline V gene lookup returns CDR1 MGHRA and CDR2 YSYEKL. CDR3 size: 16 residues. Losses at the gene ends were 0 bases for V and 2 bases for J; bases not matched to a gene: 3. The TCR sequence derives from a young man in good health. The rearrangement links TRBV4-1 to TRBJ2-1, with 8 bases fitting TRBD1. Input material: Tregs from blood. CDR3 sequence reads: CASSQEAGGAYNEQFF. CDR3 nucleotide sequence: TGCGCCAGCAGCCAAGAGGCAGGGGGCGCCTACAATGAGCAGTTCTTC.